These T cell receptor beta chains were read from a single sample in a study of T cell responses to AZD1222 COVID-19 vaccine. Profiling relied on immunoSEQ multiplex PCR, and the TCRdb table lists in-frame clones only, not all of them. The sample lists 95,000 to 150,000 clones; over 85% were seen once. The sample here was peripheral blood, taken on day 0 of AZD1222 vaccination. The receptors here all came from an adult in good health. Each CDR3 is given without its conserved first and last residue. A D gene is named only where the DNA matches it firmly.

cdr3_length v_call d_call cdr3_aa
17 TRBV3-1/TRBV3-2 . ASSQERELGIGGTDTQY
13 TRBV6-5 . ASRRGTPEGEKLF
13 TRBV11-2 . ASSSTDESYNEQF
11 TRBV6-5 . ASSHDGVTEAF
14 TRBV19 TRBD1 ASSIYVGTGHTEAF
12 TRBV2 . ASSEFTARAGYT
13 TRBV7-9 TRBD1 ASSGPGQGNQPQH
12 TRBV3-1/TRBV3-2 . ASSQEFRGDGYT
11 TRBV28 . ASSFRDTVGYT
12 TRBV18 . ASSPGVRGQPQH
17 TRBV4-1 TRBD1 ASSQADRARRYPNYGYT
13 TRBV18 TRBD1 ASSDSHRGNQPQH
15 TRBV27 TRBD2 ASSFRSAGASTDTQY
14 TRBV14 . ASSRREGGPYNEQF
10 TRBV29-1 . SAGPLFDEQY
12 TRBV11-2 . ASSLNLGNTEAF
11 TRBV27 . ASSLSRGYEQY
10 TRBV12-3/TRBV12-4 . ASSLEARTQY
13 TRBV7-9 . ASSPLTSSADTQY
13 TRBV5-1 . ASSLEGQVTYEQY
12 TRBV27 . ASSLRLNQETQY
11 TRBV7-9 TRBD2 ASSLFGGDTQY
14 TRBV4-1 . ASSQDIEGRNSPLH
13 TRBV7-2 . ASRSSGVGGETQY
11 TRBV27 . ASSLKRNTEAF
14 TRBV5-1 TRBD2 ASSLGLATGANVLT
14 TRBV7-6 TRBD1 ASSFAYGQGSNEQY
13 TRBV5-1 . ASSLVQGNTGELF
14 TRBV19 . ASSPLSGVSNQPQH
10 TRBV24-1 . ATSDWDGIQY
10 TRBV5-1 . ASSLVRSEAF
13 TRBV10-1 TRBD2 ASSDTGRASYEQY
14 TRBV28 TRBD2 ASSDPGGGQVYEQY
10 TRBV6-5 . ASALLREKLF
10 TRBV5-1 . ASSAGTYEQY
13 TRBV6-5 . ASSFTDSGANVLT
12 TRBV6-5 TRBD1 ASSFIGGDYGYT
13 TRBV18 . ASSPGTIANEKLF
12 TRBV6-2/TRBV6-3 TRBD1 ASSTRTGTDTQY
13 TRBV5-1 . ASTRSGVYNTEAF
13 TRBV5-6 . ASSLYALTGNTQY
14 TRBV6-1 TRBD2 ASSDTIAGRVNEQF
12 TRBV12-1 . ASSFAARRETQY
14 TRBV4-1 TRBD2 ASSQEEGGTRYEQY
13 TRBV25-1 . ASSDPAGRNYGYT
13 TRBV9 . ASSPTGGTQETQY
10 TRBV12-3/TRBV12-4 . ASSTRGDTQY